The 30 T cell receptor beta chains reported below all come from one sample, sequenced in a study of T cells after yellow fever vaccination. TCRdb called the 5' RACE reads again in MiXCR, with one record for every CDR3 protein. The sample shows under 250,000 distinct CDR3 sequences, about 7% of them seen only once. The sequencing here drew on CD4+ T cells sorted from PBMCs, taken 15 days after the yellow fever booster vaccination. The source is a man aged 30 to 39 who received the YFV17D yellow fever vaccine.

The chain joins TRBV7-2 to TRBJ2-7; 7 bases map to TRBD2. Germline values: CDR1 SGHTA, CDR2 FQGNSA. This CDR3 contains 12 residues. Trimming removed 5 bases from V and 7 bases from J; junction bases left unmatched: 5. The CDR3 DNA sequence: TGTGCCAGCAGCCAACACGGGGGGGAGCAGTACTTC. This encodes CASSQHGGEQYF.

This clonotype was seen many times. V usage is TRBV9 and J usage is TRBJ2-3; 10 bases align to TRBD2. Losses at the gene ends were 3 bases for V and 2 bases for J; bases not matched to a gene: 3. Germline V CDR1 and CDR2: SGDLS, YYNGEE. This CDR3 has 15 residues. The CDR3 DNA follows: TGTGCCAGCAGCGGCGGACTAGCGGCCACAGATACGCAGTATTTT. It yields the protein CASSGGLAATDTQYF.

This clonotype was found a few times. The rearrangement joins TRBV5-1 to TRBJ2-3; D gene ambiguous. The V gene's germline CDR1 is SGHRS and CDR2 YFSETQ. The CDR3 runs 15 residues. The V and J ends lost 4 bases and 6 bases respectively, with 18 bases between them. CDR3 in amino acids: CASSLGSTQSDTQYF. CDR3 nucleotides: TGCGCCAGCAGCCTCGGCTCTACTCAATCCGATACGCAGTATTTT. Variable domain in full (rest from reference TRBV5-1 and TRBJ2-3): KAGVTQTPRYLIKTRGQQVTLSCSPISGHRSVSWYQQTPGQGLQFLFEYFSETQRNKGNFPGRFSGRQFSNSRSEMNVSTLELGDSALYLCASSLGSTQSDTQYFGPGTRLTVL.

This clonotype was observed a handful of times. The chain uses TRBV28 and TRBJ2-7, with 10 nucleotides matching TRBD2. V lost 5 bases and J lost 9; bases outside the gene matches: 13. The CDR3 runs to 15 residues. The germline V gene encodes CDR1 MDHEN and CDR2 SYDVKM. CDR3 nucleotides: TGTGCCAGCAGTCGGCCAGCGGGAGGGTCCCTGGGGCAGTACTTC. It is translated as CASSRPAGGSLGQYF.

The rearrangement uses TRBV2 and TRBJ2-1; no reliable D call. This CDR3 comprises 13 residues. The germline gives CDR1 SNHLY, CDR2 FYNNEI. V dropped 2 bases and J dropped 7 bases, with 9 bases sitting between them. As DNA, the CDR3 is TGTGCCAGCAGTGAATCTAGTTGGAATGAGCAGTTCTTC. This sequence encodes CASSESSWNEQFF.

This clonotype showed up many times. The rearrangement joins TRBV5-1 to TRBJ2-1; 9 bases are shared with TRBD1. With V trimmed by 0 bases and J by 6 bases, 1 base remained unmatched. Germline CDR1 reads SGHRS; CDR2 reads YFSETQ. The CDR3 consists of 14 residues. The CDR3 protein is CASSLETGGNEQFF. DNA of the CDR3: TGCGCCAGCAGCTTGGAGACAGGGGGCAATGAGCAGTTCTTC. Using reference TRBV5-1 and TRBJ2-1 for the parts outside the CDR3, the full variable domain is KAGVTQTPRYLIKTRGQQVTLSCSPISGHRSVSWYQQTPGQGLQFLFEYFSETQRNKGNFPGRFSGRQFSNSRSEMNVSTLELGDSALYLCASSLETGGNEQFFGPGTRLTVL.

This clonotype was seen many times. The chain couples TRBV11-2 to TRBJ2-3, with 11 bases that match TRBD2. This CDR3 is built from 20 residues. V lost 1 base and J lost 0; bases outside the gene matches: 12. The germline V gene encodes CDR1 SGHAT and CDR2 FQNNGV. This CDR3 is CASSLGLAGGTLWSTDTQYF. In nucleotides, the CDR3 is TGTGCCAGCAGCTTAGGGTTAGCGGGAGGGACCCTATGGAGCACAGATACGCAGTATTTT.

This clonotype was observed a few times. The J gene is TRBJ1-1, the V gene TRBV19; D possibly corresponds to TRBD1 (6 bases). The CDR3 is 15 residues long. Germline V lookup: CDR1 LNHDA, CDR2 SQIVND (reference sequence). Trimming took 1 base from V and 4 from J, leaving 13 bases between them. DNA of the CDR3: TGTGCCAGTAGTATAGGGGGGGGCGTCGGCACTGAAGCTTTCTTT. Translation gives CASSIGGGVGTEAFF.

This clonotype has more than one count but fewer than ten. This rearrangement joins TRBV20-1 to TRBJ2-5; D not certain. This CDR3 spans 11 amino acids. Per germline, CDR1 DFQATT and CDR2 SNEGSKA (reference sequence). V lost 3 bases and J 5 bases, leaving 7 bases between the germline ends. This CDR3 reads CSASLGETQYF. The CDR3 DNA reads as TGCAGTGCTAGTTTGGGGGAGACCCAGTACTTC.

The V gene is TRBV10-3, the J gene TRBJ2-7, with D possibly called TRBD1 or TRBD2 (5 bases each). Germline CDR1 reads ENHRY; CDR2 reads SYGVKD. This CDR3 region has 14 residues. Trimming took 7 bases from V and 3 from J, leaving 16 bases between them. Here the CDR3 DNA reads TGTGCCATCATTCCCGCCACGGGGCACTACGAGCAGTACTTC. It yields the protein CAIIPATGHYEQYF.

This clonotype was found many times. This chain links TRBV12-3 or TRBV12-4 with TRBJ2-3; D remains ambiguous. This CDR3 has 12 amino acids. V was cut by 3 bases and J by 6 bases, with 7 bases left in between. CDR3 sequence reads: CASSFLRDTQYF. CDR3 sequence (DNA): TGTGCCAGCAGTTTCCTCAGGGATACGCAGTATTTT.

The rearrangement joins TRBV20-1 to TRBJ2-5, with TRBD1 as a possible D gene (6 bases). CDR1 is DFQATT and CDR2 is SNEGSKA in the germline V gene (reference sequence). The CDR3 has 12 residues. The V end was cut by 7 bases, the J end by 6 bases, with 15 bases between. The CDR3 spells CSVTQGRKTQYF. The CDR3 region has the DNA TGCAGTGTTACACAGGGACGGAAGACCCAGTACTTC.

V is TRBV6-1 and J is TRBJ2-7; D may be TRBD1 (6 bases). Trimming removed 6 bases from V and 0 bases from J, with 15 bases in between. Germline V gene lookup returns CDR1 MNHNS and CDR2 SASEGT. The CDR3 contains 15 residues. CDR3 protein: CASRGDRLSSYEQYF. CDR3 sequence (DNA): TGTGCCAGCAGAGGAGACAGGCTGAGCTCCTACGAGCAGTACTTC.

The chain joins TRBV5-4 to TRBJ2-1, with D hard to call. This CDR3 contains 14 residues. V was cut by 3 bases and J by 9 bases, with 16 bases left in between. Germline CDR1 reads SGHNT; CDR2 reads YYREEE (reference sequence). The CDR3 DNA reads TGTGCCAGCAGCTCTCCGGATGGCACGGGTGAGCAGTTCTTC. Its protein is CASSSPDGTGEQFF.

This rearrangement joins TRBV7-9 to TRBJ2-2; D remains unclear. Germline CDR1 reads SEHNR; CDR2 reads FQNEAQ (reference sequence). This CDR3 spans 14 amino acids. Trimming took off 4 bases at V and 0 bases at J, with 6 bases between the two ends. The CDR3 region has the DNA TGTGCCAGCAGCTCGGTAGCGAACACCGGGGAGCTGTTTTTT. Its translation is CASSSVANTGELFF.

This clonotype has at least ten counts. This CDR3 reads CASSRRQIYSGANVLTF. DNA of the CDR3: TGTGCCAGCAGCCGAAGACAGATTTACTCTGGGGCCAACGTCCTGACTTTC. The chain is built from TRBV6-1 and TRBJ2-6, with D possibly being TRBD1 (5 bases). The ends were cut back, 6 bases at V and 0 bases at J, with 15 bases in the middle. This CDR3 comprises 17 residues. The germline gives CDR1 MNHNS, CDR2 SASEGT.

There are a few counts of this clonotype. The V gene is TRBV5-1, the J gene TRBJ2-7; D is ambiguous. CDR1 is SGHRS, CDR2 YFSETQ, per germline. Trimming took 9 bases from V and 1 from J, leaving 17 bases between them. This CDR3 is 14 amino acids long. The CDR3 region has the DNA TGCGCCACTAGAGATACTTCCAATTCCTACGAGCAGTACTTC. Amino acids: CATRDTSNSYEQYF.

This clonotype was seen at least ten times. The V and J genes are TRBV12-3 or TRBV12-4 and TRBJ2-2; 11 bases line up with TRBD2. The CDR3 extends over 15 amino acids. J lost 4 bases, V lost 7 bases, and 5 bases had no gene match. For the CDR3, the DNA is TGTGCCAGCAACTTAGCGGGAGGGATCACCGGGGAGCTGTTTTTT. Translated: CASNLAGGITGELFF.

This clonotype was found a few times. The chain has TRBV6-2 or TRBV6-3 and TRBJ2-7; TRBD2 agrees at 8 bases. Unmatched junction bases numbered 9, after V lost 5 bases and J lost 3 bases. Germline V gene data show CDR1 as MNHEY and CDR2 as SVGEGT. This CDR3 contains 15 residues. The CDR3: CASSPLTSGNYEQYF. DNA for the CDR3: TGTGCCAGCAGTCCTCTTACTAGCGGTAACTACGAGCAGTACTTC.

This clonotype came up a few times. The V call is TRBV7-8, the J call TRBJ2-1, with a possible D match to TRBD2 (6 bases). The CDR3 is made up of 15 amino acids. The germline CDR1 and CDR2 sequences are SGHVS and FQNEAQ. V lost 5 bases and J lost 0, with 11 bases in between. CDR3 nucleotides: TGTGCCAGCAGCCCAGCGGGCCCCTCCTACAATGAGCAGTTCTTC. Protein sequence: CASSPAGPSYNEQFF.

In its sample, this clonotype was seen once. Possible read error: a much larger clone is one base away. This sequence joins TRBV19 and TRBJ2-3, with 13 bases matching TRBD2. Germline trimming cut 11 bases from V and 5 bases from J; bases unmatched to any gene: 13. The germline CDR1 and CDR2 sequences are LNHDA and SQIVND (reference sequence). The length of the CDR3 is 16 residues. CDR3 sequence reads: CAAGETSGRLRDTQYF. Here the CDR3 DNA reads TGTGCCGCCGGGGAGACTAGCGGGAGGTTGAGAGATACGCAGTATTTT. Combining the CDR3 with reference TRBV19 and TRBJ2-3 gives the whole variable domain DGGITQSPKYLFRKEGQNVTLSCEQNLNHDAMYWYRQDPGQGLRLIYYSQIVNDFQKGDIAEGYSVSREKKESFPLTVTSAQKNPTAFYLCAAGETSGRLRDTQYFGPGTRLTVL.

The CDR3 region has the DNA TGTGCCAGCAGCAAGTCAGGGGTGCGTGAGCAGTACTTC. Protein sequence: CASSKSGVREQYF. This chain uses TRBV7-9 with TRBJ2-7; TRBD1 might be the D (6 bases). In germline, CDR1 is SEHNR, CDR2 FQNEAQ (reference sequence). The V end lost 5 bases, the J end lost 7 bases, and 15 bases lay between the germline ends. This CDR3 comprises 13 residues.

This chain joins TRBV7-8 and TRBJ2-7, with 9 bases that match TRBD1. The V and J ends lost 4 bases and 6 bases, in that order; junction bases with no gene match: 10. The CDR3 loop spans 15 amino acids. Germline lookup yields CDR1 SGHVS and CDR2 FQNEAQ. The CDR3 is CASSSPGQGKREQYF. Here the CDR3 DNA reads TGTGCCAGCAGCTCCCCGGGACAGGGCAAGCGCGAGCAGTACTTC.

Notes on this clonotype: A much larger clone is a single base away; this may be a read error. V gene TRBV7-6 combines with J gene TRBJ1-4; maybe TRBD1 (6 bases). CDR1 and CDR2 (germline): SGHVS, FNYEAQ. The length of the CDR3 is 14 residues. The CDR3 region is CASGQGGTNERLFF. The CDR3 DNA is TGTGCCAGCGGCCAAGGGGGGACTAATGAAAGACTGTTTTTT. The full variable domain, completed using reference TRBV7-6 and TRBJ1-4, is GAGVSQSPRYKVTKRGQDVALRCDPISGHVSLYWYRQALGQGPEFLTYFNYEAQQDKSGLPNDRFSAERPEGSISTLTIQRTEQRDSAMYRCASGQGGTNERLFFGSGTQLSVL.

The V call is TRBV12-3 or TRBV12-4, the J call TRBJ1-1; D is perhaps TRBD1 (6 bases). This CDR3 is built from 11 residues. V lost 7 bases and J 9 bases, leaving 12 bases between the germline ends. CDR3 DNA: TGTGCCAGCAAAACAGGGTTTCAAGCTTTCTTT. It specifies CASKTGFQAFF.

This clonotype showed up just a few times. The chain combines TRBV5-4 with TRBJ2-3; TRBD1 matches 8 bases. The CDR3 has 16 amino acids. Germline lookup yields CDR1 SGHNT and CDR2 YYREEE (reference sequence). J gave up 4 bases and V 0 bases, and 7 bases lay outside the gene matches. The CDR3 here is CASSLVGTGGADTQYF. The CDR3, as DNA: TGTGCCAGCAGCTTGGTCGGGACAGGAGGGGCAGATACGCAGTATTTT.

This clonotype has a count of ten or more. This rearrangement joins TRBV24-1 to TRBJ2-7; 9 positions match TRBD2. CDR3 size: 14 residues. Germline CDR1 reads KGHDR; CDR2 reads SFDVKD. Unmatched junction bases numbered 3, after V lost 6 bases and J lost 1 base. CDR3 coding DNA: TGTGCCACCAGTTCTAGCGGGAAGTCCTACGAGCAGTACTTC. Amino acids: CATSSSGKSYEQYF.

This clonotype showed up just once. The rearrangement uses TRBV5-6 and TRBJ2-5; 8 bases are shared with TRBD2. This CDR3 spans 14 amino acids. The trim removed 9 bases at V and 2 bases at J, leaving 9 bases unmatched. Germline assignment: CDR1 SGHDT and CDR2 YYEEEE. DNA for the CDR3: TGTGCCATCGGCCCCGGGGGGGCTCAAGAGACCCAGTACTTC. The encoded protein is CAIGPGGAQETQYF. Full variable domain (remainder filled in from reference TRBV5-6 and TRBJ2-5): DAGVTQSPTHLIKTRGQQVTLRCSPKSGHDTVSWYQQALGQGPQFIFQYYEEEERQRGNFPDRFSGHQFPNYSSELNVNALLLGDSALYLCAIGPGGAQETQYFGPGTRLLVL.

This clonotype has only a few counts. The CDR3 spells CASSLAQIPGEQYF. As DNA, the CDR3 is TGCGCCAGCAGCTTGGCGCAGATCCCTGGAGAGCAGTACTTC. The rearrangement uses TRBV5-1 and TRBJ2-7, with no clear D. Trimming left V 0 bases short and J 7 bases short, with 14 bases between. This CDR3 is built from 14 residues. CDR1 and CDR2 (germline): SGHRS, YFSETQ.

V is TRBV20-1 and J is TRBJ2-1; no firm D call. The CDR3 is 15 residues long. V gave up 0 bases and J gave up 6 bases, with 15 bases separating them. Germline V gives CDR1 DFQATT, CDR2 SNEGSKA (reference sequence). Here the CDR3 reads CSAREPDGGSNEQFF. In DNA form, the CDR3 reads TGCAGTGCTAGAGAGCCTGACGGCGGCAGCAATGAGCAGTTCTTC.